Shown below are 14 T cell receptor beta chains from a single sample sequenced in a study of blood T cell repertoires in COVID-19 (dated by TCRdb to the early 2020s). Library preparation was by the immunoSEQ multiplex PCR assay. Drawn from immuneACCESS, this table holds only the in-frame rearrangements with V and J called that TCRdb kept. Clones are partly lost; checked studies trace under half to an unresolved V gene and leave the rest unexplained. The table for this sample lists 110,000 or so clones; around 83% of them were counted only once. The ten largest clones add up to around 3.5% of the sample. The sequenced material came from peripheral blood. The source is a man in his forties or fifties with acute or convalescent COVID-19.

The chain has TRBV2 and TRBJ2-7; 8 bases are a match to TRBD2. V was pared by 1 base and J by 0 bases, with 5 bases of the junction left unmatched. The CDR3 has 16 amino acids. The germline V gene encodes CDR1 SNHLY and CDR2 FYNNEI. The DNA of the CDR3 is TGTGCCAGCAGTGAAGTGGGACTAGTTGACTCCTACGAGCAGTACTTC. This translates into CASSEVGLVDSYEQYF.

This CDR3 reads CASSSRTGSQLSGANVLTF. In DNA form, the CDR3 reads TGTGCCAGCAGTTCTCGGACAGGGAGCCAGCTCTCTGGGGCCAACGTCCTGACTTTC. This chain links TRBV27 with TRBJ2-6; 8 bases agree with TRBD1. Per the germline V gene, CDR1 is MNHEY and CDR2 is SMNVEV (reference sequence). The CDR3 has 19 amino acids. J gave up 0 bases and V 4 bases, and 11 bases lay outside the gene matches.

DNA of the CDR3: TGTGCCAGCAGCCGGACAGATCCCGGGGAGCTGTTTTTT. As protein: CASSRTDPGELFF. The chain employs TRBV12-3 or TRBV12-4 and TRBJ2-2; TRBD1 might be the D (6 bases). This CDR3 spans 13 amino acids. V shed 6 bases and J shed 6 bases, with 11 bases lying between them.

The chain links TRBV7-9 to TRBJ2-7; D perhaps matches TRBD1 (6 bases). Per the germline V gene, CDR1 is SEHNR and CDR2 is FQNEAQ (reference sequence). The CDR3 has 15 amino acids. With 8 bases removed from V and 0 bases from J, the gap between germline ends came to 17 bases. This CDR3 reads CASHRGGRDSYEQYF. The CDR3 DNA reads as TGTGCCAGCCACAGAGGGGGTCGGGACTCCTACGAGCAGTACTTC.

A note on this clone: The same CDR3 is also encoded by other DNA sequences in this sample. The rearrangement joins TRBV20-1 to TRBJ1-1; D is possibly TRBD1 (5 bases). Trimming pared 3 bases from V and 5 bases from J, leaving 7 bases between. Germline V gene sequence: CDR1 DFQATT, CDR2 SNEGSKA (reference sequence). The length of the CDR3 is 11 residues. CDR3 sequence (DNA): TGCAGTGCTAGGGAGGGGACTGAAGCTTTCTTT. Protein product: CSAREGTEAFF.

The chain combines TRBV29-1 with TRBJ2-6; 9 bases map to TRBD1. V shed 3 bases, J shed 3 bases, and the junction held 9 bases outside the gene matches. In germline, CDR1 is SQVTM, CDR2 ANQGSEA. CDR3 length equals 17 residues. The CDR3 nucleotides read TGCAGCGTTGAGTCTACAGGGGGCCCCTTTGGGGCCAACGTCCTGACTTTC. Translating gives CSVESTGGPFGANVLTF.

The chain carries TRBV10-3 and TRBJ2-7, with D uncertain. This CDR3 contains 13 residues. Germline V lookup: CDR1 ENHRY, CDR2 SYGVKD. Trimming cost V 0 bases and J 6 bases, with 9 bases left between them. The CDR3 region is CAISESTRGEQYF. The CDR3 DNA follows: TGTGCCATCAGTGAGTCGACTCGAGGCGAGCAGTACTTC.

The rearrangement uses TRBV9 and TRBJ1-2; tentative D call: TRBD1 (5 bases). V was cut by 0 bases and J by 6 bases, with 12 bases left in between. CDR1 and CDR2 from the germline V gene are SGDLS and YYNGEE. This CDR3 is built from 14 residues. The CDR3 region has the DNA TGTGCCAGCAGCGTAGGAGCGGGGCTTAATGGCTACACCTTC. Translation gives CASSVGAGLNGYTF. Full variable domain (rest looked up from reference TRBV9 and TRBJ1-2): DSGVTQTPKHLITATGQRVTLRCSPRSGDLSVYWYQQSLDQGLQFLIQYYNGEERAKGNILERFSAQQFPDLHSELNLSSLELGDSALYFCASSVGAGLNGYTFGSGTRLTVV.

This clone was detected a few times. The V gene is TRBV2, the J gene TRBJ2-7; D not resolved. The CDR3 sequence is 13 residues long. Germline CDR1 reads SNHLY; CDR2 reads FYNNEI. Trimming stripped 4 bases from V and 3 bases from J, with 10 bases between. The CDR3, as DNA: TGTGCCAGCAGTGTTGCCACCTACTACGAGCAGTACTTC. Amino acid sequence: CASSVATYYEQYF.

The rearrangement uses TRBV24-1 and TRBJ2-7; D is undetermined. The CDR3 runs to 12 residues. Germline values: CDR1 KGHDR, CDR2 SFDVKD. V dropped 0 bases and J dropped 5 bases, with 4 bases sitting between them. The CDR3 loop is CATSDLEDEQYF. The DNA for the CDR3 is TGTGCCACCAGTGATTTGGAGGACGAGCAGTACTTC.

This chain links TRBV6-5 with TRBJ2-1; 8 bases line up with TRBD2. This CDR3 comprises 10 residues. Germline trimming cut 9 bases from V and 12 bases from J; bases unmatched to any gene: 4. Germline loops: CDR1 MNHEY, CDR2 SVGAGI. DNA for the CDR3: TGTGCCAGTGTAGCGGGGACGCAGTTCTTC. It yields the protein CASVAGTQFF.

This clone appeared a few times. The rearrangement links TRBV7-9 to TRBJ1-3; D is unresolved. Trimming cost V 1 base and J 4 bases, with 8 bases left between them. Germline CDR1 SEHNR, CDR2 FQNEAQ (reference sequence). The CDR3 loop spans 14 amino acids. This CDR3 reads CASSLGGRGNTIYF. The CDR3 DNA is TGTGCCAGCAGCTTAGGAGGGCGCGGAAACACCATATATTTT.

The CDR3 DNA follows: TGTGCCAGCAGGCCTAAGACAGGGTCGCTGAACACTGAAGCTTTCTTT. Translating gives CASRPKTGSLNTEAFF. The V call is TRBV7-2, the J call TRBJ1-1, with TRBD1 matching over 7 bases. Germline lookup yields CDR1 SGHTA and CDR2 FQGNSA. The CDR3 totals 16 residues. Unmatched junction bases numbered 10, after V lost 6 bases and J lost 0 bases.

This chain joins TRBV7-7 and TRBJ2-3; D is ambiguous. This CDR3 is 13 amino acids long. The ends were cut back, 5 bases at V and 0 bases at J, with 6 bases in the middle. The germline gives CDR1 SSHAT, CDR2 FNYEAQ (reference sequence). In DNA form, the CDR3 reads TGTGCCAGCAGCCCTTTCAGCACAGATACGCAGTATTTT. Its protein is CASSPFSTDTQYF.